This T cell receptor beta chain is drawn from a study of T-cell reconstitution after alpha-beta-depleted transplantation in children. Preparing the TCRbeta library involved the use of unique molecular identifiers. TCRdb analysed the PCR reads with MiXCR anew, one entry per CDR3 protein. The table records around 480,000 distinct CDR3 sequences, roughly 33% of them present only once. Trimming stripped 0 bases from V and 9 bases from J, with 6 bases between. The CDR3 sequence is 13 residues long. Per germline, CDR1 MNHEY and CDR2 SMNVEV (reference sequence). This sample comprised PBMCs from the stem cell graft donor, obtained from the stem cell graft. The chain is built from TRBV27 and TRBJ1-6; no reliable D call. The clonotype originates from a human donor who donated a stem cell graft to a child with aplastic anemia. CDR3 amino acids: CASSLSSGSPLHF. CDR3 coding DNA: TGTGCCAGCAGTTTATCATCAGGTTCACCCCTCCACTTT.